This T cell receptor (beta chain) was obtained from a study of T cells in Graves' hyperthyroidism and ophthalmopathy (dated by TCRdb to the late 2010s). With respect to the entire study: Peripheral blood samples were taken at initial diagnosis, before any treatment was given. The 100 or so discovery patients were divided at random into training and test sets in a 7:3 ratio. The study also compared thyroid tissue and blood T-cell repertoires from five or six Graves' hyperthyroidism patients. After sampling, hyperthyroidism patients received methimazole starting at 30 mg daily, and ophthalmopathy patients received high-dose intravenous methylprednisolone. Whether ophthalmopathy could be predicted prospectively was tested in an independent validation cohort made up of some 20 hyperthyroidism patients plus 17 patients who later progressed to ophthalmopathy. To identify distinguishing TCR V-J signatures, a discovery cohort of around 100 patients was used, comprising fewer than 45 with Graves' ophthalmopathy and some 60 with stable Graves' hyperthyroidism. TCR Vbeta CDR3 sequencing of 130 to 150 peripheral blood samples (about 45 ophthalmopathy, under 80 hyperthyroidism and some 17 progressor patients) is reported in the paper.

Summary of the overall study and its limitations: During validation, the model predicted progression to ophthalmopathy a median of around 7 months ahead of onset, with more than 60% sensitivity and 72% to 80% specificity. In cross-validation, a model built on a 13 V-J signature told ophthalmopathy apart from stable hyperthyroidism with 85% to 90% sensitivity and roughly 81% specificity, and in testing the same model reached 80%/75%. Sample size was not statistically predetermined, and blinding of investigators to group allocation was not performed. Blood samples also contained most of the expanded thyroid clonotypes (frequency above 0.001), which suggests that blood repertoires may reflect thyroid immune responses.

The CDR3 goes from the cysteine to the phenylalanine over 16 residues. Solely the CDR3 DNA is kept, with 48 bases framed from the first base. Unmatched junction bases come to 6, with V trimmed by 2 bases and J by 5 bases. According to the germline V gene (reference sequence), CDR1 reads DFQATT and CDR2 reads SNEGSKA. This clonotype was detected only a few times. The specificity of this receptor is unknown. Base qualities are not provided; no much larger clone lies one nucleotide away. Amplification of TCR beta CDR3 regions was carried out from RNA transcripts. A first-round RT-PCR of the TCR CDR3 used the HTBI primer set with the Qiagen OneStep RT-PCR kit. Libraries were constructed in a second round of multiplex PCR, after which size selection and purification were performed. Paired-end sequencing of the libraries was performed with 100 bp reads on an Illumina HiSeq2000. Concerning the study's data processing: SOAPnuke was used to process the raw data, with reads discarded if the reads contained adapters or uncalled bases, had a mean Phred below 15, or lacked an exact constant-primer or identifier match. High-quality paired reads were merged with COPE v1.2.5, and unique nucleotide sequences were defined as clonotypes. MiTCR v1.1 was used to align clonotypes to the IMGT TRBV, TRBD and TRBJ reference segments. Analysis was restricted to V-J combinations with a frequency above 0.0001, which covered approximately 99% of repertoires. The TCS score was defined as the ratio of F50 (clonal expansion) to E x V (chaos), calculated using BLOSUM62-based TCRdist between CDR3 peptides within each V-J. Welch's t-statistics and random forest reduced 450 to 600 V-J features to about 13, which were used in a naive Bayes classifier (R e1071). In TCRdb, the public reads were trimmed at Q25 with fastp and aligned with MiXCR, with productive beta chains retained. Records with the same CDR3 protein are collapsed into one entry carrying the most frequent genes and DNA. The V and J calls come from TCRdb's annotation, not from the publication. Counted in this sample were some 690,000 distinct CDR3 sequences; 15% to 20% of them appeared once. The top ten constitute about a sixth of the sample.

Stable Graves' hyperthyroidism was defined as the absence of progression to ophthalmopathy over 18 months of follow-up. Hyperthyroidism patients were newly diagnosed, with disease duration under 2 months, and aged 18 to 65 years. The study excluded patients with uncontrolled infections, other autoimmune diseases, pregnancy or lactation. Diagnoses were established on the basis of clinical symptoms, serum thyroxine and TRAb, thyroid ultrasound, and orbital computed tomography. Ficoll-Paque density gradient centrifugation was used to isolate PBMCs from approximately 11 ml of fresh peripheral blood. Total RNA was extracted using Trizol reagent, and RNA quality was assessed on an Agilent 2100 Bioanalyzer.

Sequencing was carried out using blood. The V and J genes are TRBV20-1 and TRBJ2-5; TRBD2 agrees with 15 junctional bases. The receptor's source is a man in his forties or fifties with Graves' hyperthyroidism. CDR3 protein: CSARRTSGRALETQYF. The DNA is TGCAGTGCTAGAAGGACTAGCGGGAGGGCCCTCGAGACCCAGTACTTC.